This T cell receptor (beta chain) was profiled in a study of T cells in Graves' hyperthyroidism and ophthalmopathy. General observations from the study: From stable hyperthyroidism, ophthalmopathy was separated by a 13 V-J model. Ophthalmopathy got predicted by the model a median approximately 6.4 months before its onset. Most clonotypes expanded in thyroid above 0.001 were likewise present in blood.

RNA transcripts provided the source from which TCR beta CDR3 regions were amplified. Initially, a first-round RT-PCR of the TCR CDR3 employed the HTBI primer set. From the multiplex PCR reads, TCRdb called clonotypes with MiXCR, one entry per CDR3 protein. The data show 300,000 to 500,000 distinct CDR3 sequences, 11% to 15% seen once. Ophthalmopathy cases met thresholds of Clinical Activity Score at least 3, NOSPECS grade at least 4 and duration under 3 months. CDR3 length: 12 residues. V was cut by 2 bases and J by 6 bases, with 4 bases left in between. The germline V gene encodes CDR1 SEHNR and CDR2 FQNEAQ (reference sequence). About this clonotype: What it binds is unknown.

The material sequenced was blood. This TCR was recovered from a man aged 50 to 60 with Graves' ophthalmopathy. The chain has TRBV7-9 and TRBJ1-4; no reliable D call. The CDR3 DNA reads as TGTGCCAGCAGCTTATACGATGAAAAACTGTTTTTT. Its translation: CASSLYDEKLFF.